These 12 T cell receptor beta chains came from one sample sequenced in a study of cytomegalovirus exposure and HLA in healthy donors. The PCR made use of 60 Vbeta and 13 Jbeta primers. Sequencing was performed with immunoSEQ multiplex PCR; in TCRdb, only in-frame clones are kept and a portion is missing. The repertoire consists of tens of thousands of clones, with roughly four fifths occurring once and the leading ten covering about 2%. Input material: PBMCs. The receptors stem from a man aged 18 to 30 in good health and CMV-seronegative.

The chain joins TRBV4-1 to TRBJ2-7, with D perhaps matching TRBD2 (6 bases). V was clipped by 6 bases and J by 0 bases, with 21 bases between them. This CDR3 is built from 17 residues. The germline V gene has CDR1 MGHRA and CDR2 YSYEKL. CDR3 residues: CASSPRHPGLGSYEQYF. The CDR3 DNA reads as TGCGCCAGCAGTCCGAGACACCCGGGACTCGGCTCCTACGAGCAGTACTTC.

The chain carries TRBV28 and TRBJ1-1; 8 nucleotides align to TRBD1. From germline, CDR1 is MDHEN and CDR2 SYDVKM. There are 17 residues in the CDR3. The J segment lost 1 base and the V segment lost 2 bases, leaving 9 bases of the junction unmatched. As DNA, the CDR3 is TGTGCCAGCAGTTTACCCGGGACAGGTCGATCGAACACTGAAGCTTTCTTT. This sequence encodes CASSLPGTGRSNTEAFF. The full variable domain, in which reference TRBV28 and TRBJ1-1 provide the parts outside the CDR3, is DVKVTQSSRYLVKRTGEKVFLECVQDMDHENMFWYRQDPGLGLRLIYFSYDVKMKEKGDIPEGYSVSREKKERFSLILESASTNQTSMYLCASSLPGTGRSNTEAFFGQGTRLTVV.

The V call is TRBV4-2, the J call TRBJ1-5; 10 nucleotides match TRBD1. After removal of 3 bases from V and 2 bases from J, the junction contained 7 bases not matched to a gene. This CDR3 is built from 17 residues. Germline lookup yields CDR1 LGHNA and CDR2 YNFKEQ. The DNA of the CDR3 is TGTGCCAGCAGCCACGAGACAGGGGGCATTGGCAATCAGCCCCAGCATTTT. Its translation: CASSHETGGIGNQPQHF.

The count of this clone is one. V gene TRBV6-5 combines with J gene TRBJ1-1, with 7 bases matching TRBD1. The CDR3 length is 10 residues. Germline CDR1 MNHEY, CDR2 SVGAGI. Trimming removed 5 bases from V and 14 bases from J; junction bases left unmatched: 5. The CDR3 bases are TGTGCCAGCAGTGAGGAGGGGGCCTTCTTT. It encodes CASSEEGAFF.

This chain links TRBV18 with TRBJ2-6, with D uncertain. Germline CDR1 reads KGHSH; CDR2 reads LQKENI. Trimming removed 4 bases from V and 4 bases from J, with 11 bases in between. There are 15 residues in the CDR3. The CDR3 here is CASSLADPGANVLTF. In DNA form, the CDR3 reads TGTGCCAGCTCACTCGCAGATCCGGGGGCCAACGTCCTGACTTTC.

CDR3 in amino acids: CASSPGTTGAGAFF. CDR3 nucleotide sequence: TGTGCCAGCAGCCCAGGAACGACAGGGGCGGGAGCTTTCTTT. The gene calls are TRBV9 and TRBJ1-1, with TRBD1 matching 8 bases. The germline V gene has CDR1 SGDLS and CDR2 YYNGEE. V was pared by 4 bases and J by 10 bases, with 12 bases of the junction left unmatched. CDR3 length: 14 amino acids.

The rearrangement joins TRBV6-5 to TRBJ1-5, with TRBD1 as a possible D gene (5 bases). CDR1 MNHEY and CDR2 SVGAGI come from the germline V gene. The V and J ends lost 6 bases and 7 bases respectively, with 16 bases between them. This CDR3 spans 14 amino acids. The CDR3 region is CASSPPGLGQPQHF. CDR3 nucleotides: TGTGCCAGCAGCCCCCCAGGGCTTGGGCAGCCCCAGCATTTT.

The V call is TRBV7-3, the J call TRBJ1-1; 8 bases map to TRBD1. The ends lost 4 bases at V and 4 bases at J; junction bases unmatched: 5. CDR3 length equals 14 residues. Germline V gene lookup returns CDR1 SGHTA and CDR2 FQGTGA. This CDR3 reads CASSSQGAGTEAFF. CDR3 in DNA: TGTGCCAGCAGCTCTCAGGGGGCAGGCACTGAAGCTTTCTTT.

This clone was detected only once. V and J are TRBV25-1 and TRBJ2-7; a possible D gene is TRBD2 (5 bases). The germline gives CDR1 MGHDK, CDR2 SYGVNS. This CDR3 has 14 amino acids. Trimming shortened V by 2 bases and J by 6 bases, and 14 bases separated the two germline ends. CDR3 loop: CASSEGLPGSEQYF. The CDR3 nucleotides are TGTGCCAGCAGTGAAGGATTGCCGGGAAGCGAGCAGTACTTC.

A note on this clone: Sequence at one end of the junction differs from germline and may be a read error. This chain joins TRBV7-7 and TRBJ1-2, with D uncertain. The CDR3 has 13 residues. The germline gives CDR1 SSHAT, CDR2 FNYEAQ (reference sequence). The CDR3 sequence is CASSPWEASGYTF. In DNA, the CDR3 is TGTGCTAGCAGTCCCTGGGAGGCGAGTGGCTACACCTTC. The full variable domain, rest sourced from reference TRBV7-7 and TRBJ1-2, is GAGVSQSPRYKVTKRGQDVTLRCDPISSHATLYWYQQALGQGPEFLTYFNYEAQPDKSGLPSDRFSAERPEGSISTLTIQRTEQRDSAMYRCASSPWEASGYTFGSGTRLTVV.

CDR3 DNA sequence: TGCGCCAGCAGCTCCCTCCGGACAGCCAGCACAGATACGCAGTATTTT. Encoded protein: CASSSLRTASTDTQYF. The V call is TRBV5-1, the J call TRBJ2-3; the D gene is possibly TRBD1 (6 bases). This CDR3 is 16 amino acids long. V was pared by 3 bases and J by 0 bases, with 14 bases between. Germline V gives CDR1 SGHRS, CDR2 YFSETQ.

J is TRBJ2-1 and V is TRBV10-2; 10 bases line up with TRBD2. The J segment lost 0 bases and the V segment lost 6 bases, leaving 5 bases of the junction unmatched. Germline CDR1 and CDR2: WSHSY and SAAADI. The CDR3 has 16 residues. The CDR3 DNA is TGCGCCAGCAGGATAGCGGGGGGAGGCTCCTACAATGAGCAGTTCTTC. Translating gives CASRIAGGGSYNEQFF.